A single sample gave rise to the 3 T cell receptor beta chains below, sequenced in a study of cytomegalovirus exposure and HLA in healthy donors. Assay used: immunoSEQ multiplex PCR; TCRdb lists only in-frame clones, some missing. This table holds around 250,000 clones, around 90% found once. Input material: PBMCs. The receptors were sampled from a woman younger than 30 in good health and CMV-seronegative.

The rearrangement joins TRBV6-5 to TRBJ2-7; 8 nucleotides line up with TRBD2. The CDR3 is 13 residues long. Unmatched junction bases numbered 5, after V lost 8 bases and J lost 2 bases. Germline V CDR1 and CDR2: MNHEY, SVGAGI. In DNA form, the CDR3 reads TGTGCCAGCTTTAGCGGGGAGCCCTACGAGCAGTACTTC. This codes for CASFSGEPYEQYF.

The rearrangement links TRBV28 to TRBJ2-7, with 11 bases identical to TRBD1. The germline gives CDR1 MDHEN, CDR2 SYDVKM. The V segment lost 4 bases and the J segment 3 bases; nucleotides outside the gene matches: 5. There are 15 residues in the CDR3. The DNA for the CDR3 is TGTGCCAGCAGTTCTACGGGACAGGGGGTCTACGAGCAGTACTTC. Amino acids: CASSSTGQGVYEQYF. The variable domain in full, with the rest retrieved from reference TRBV28 and TRBJ2-7, is DVKVTQSSRYLVKRTGEKVFLECVQDMDHENMFWYRQDPGLGLRLIYFSYDVKMKEKGDIPEGYSVSREKKERFSLILESASTNQTSMYLCASSSTGQGVYEQYFGPGTRLTVT.

The rearrangement joins TRBV7-2 to TRBJ2-1; maybe TRBD1 (5 bases). Germline CDR1 SGHTA, CDR2 FQGNSA. The CDR3 totals 14 residues. Trimming stripped 5 bases from V and 6 bases from J, with 14 bases between. The CDR3 region is CASSPTPGSNEQFF. DNA for the CDR3: TGTGCCAGCAGCCCCACTCCAGGGTCCAATGAGCAGTTCTTC.